This T cell receptor beta chain was profiled in a study of T cells after yellow fever vaccination. Trimming removed 11 bases at V and 3 bases at J, with 17 bases between. Germline CDR1 SEHNR, CDR2 FQNEAQ (reference sequence). This CDR3 is built from 13 residues. TCRdb itself ran the 5' RACE reads through MiXCR, one entry per CDR3 protein. This table has 250,000 to 350,000 distinct CDR3 sequences, approximately 4.5% appearing once. The sample holds a few counts of this clonotype. The source was PBMCs, collected 15 days after the yellow fever booster vaccination. The V and J genes are TRBV7-9 and TRBJ2-7; D tentatively fits TRBD1 or TRBD2 (5 bases each). This TCR was recovered from a man between 18 and 35 years old who received the YFV17D yellow fever vaccine. In DNA form, the CDR3 reads TGTGCCTCCAGAGAGGGGCCGGGCTACGAGCAGTACGTC. Translating gives CASREGPGYEQYV.